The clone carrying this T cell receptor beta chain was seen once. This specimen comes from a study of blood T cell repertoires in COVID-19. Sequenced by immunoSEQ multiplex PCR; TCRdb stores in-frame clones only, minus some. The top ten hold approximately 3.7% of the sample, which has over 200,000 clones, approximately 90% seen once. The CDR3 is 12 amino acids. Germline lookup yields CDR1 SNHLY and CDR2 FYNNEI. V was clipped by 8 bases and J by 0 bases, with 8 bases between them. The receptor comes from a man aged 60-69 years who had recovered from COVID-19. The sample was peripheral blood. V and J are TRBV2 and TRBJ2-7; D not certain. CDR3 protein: CASADISYEQYF. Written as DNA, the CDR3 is TGTGCCAGCGCTGACATCTCCTACGAGCAGTACTTC.